The clone carrying this T cell receptor (beta chain) has ten or more counts. Its antigen is still unknown. V was pared by 1 base and J by 7 bases, with 11 bases between. This CDR3 has 14 residues. Germline lookup yields CDR1 SGHTA and CDR2 FQGNSA. Time point specified: sample taken at primary tumor resection. Whole RNA was taken from tumor, nontumor lung or frozen PBMC; it was then sequenced unsorted. Donation came from about 72 patients with untreated early-stage non-small cell lung cancer. Via MiXCR, TCRdb re-called the 5' RACE reads, giving one row per CDR3 protein. The profile shows over 75,000 distinct CDR3 sequences, approximately 20% of them singletons. These data are taken from a study of spatial heterogeneity in lung cancer. Study overall: Consistently, beta-chain sequences turned up in larger numbers than alpha-chain sequences did. Raw reads contained each unique TCR and UMI combination more than ten times on average. Study-wide results and limits: Ubiquitous expanded tumor TCRs surfaced in blood more at resection than they did at follow-up.

The chain has TRBV7-2 and TRBJ2-1; possible D gene TRBD2, 5 bases. This sequence originates from a male donor with early-stage non-small cell lung cancer. The input for sequencing was PBMCs, taken at surgery. The CDR3, as DNA: TGTGCCAGCAGCTTAGAGAGGGTGCGGAATGAGCAGTTCTTC. Residues: CASSLERVRNEQFF.